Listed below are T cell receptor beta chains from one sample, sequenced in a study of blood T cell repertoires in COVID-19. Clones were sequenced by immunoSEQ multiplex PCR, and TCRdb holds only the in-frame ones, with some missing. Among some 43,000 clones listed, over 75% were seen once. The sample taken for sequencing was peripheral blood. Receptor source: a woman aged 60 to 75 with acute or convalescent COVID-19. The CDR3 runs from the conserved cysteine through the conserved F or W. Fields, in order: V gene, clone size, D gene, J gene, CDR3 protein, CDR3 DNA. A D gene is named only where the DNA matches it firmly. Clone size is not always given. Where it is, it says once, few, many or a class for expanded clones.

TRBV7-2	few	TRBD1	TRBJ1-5	CASSTYGTGNNQPQHF	TGTGCCAGCAGCACGTACGGGACAGGGAACAATCAGCCCCAGCATTTT
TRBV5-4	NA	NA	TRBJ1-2	CASRRNRANYGYTF	TGTGCCAGCAGGCGAAACAGGGCTAACTATGGCTACACCTTC
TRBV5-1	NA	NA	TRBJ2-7	CASSLGGLDDYEQYF	TGCGCCAGCAGCCTGGGGGGGCTCGATGACTACGAGCAGTACTTC
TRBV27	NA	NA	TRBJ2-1	CASSSREQQVNSYNEQFF	TGTGCCAGCAGTTCCCGCGAACAACAGGTTAACTCCTACAATGAGCAGTTCTTC
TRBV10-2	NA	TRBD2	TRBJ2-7	CASRLVAGGDYEQYF	TGCGCCAGCAGGCTAGTAGCGGGGGGTGACTACGAGCAGTACTTC
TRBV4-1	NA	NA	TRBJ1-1	CASSQKTVPQATEAFF	TGCGCCAGCAGCCAAAAGACCGTCCCACAGGCCACTGAAGCTTTCTTT
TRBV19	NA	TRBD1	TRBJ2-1	CASRLQGAAYNEQFF	TGTGCCAGTAGGTTACAGGGGGCGGCCTACAATGAGCAGTTCTTC
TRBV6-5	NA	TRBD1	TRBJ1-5	CASTIGTGVQPQHF	TGTGCCAGCACGATCGGGACAGGGGTGCAGCCCCAGCATTTT
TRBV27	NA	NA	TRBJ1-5	CASSLSGAGQPQHF	TGTGCCAGCAGTTTATCAGGGGCCGGGCAGCCCCAGCATTTT
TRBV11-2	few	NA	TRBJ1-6	CASSLDGSYNSPLHF	TGTGCCAGCAGCTTAGACGGCTCCTATAATTCACCCCTCCACTTT